The 32 T cell receptor beta chains in this list originate from one sample, sequenced in a study of STAT5B mutations in CD4+ large granular lymphocyte leukemia (dated 2022 in TCRdb). The protocol used for the library was the immunoSEQ multiplex PCR assay. TCRdb re-hosts the immuneACCESS table, in-frame sequences only. Its copies lack some clones; in the studies checked, an unresolved V gene accounts for under half of them, and the cause for the rest is not known. In this sample the table shows 31,000 or so clones, 85% to 90% of which occur a single time. Of the sample, over 0.35% is held by the ten largest clones. The sample consisted of CD4+ T cells from blood buffy coats. The receptors were sampled from a human donor in good health.

The CDR3 nucleotides are TGTGCCAGCTCACCAACGTTGGGGGGGACTGGCTACGAGCAGTACTTC. Amino acids: CASSPTLGGTGYEQYF. V is TRBV18 and J is TRBJ2-7; TRBD2 aligns across 7 bases. From germline, CDR1 is KGHSH and CDR2 LQKENI. With V trimmed by 2 bases and J by 3 bases, 10 bases remained unmatched. CDR3 length: 16 amino acids. Together with reference TRBV18 and TRBJ2-7, the CDR3 gives the full variable domain: NAGVMQNPRHLVRRRGQEARLRCSPMKGHSHVYWYRQLPEEGLKFMVYLQKENIIDESGMPKERFSAEFPKEGPSILRIQQVVRGDSAAYFCASSPTLGGTGYEQYFGPGTRLTVT.

The chain has TRBV10-3 and TRBJ2-3; 10 bases align to TRBD2. V lost 6 bases to trimming and J lost 1 base; unmatched junction nucleotides: 4. Germline CDR1 ENHRY, CDR2 SYGVKD. This CDR3 contains 15 residues. Here the CDR3 DNA reads TGTGCCATCAGCTCGGGGACTAGCGGCACAGATACGCAGTATTTT. As protein: CAISSGTSGTDTQYF.

CDR3 in DNA: TGTGCCAGTAGTATCGGAGGACTAGCACCTAGGAACACCGGGGAGCTGTTTTTT. Translated, it gives CASSIGGLAPRNTGELFF. The V gene is TRBV19, the J gene TRBJ2-2; 8 nucleotides align to TRBD2. The germline V gene has CDR1 LNHDA and CDR2 SQIVND (reference sequence). With 3 bases clipped from V and 1 base from J, the junction kept 10 bases outside the gene matches. The CDR3 is 18 amino acids.

The CDR3 region is CASSFLAGGGTGELFF. CDR3 nucleotides: TGTGCCAGCAGCTTTCTAGCGGGAGGTGGCACCGGGGAGCTGTTTTTT. J is TRBJ2-2 and V is TRBV7-3, with 11 nucleotides matching TRBD2. There are 16 residues in the CDR3. Germline CDR1 reads SGHTA; CDR2 reads FQGTGA. Unmatched junction bases numbered 4, after V lost 3 bases and J lost 4 bases.

The chain joins TRBV27 to TRBJ2-7; D is uncertain. Trimming left V 4 bases short and J 5 bases short, with 9 bases between. Germline CDR1 and CDR2: MNHEY and SMNVEV (reference sequence). CDR3 length equals 12 residues. As DNA, the CDR3 is TGTGCCAGCAGTTATTTGGGGAACGAGCAGTACTTC. It specifies CASSYLGNEQYF.

Here the CDR3 reads CASSLPGQGSNYGYTF. CDR3 DNA sequence: TGTGCCAGCAGCCTCCCCGGACAGGGGAGCAACTATGGCTACACCTTC. The rearrangement links TRBV7-9 to TRBJ1-2, with 9 positions matching TRBD1. V trimming: 5 bases; J trimming: 2 bases; junction bases outside the gene matches: 9. The CDR3 length is 16 residues. Germline values: CDR1 SEHNR, CDR2 FQNEAQ (reference sequence).

The genes are TRBV9 and TRBJ2-2, with D perhaps matching TRBD1 (5 bases). CDR3 length: 15 residues. The germline V and J ends were trimmed by 0 bases and 1 base, with 7 bases remaining between them. Looked up from germline, CDR1 is SGDLS and CDR2 is YYNGEE. This CDR3 is CASSVATVNTGELFF. The CDR3, as DNA: TGTGCCAGCAGCGTAGCGACAGTGAACACCGGGGAGCTGTTTTTT.

DNA for the CDR3: TGTGCCAGCAGCTTTAATTCGGCGGGCCCCTACAATGAGCAGTTCTTC. This gives the protein CASSFNSAGPYNEQFF. This chain joins TRBV7-2 and TRBJ2-1, with D perhaps matching TRBD2 (5 bases). Per the germline V gene, CDR1 is SGHTA and CDR2 is FQGNSA. Trimming pared 3 bases from V and 2 bases from J, leaving 14 bases between. This CDR3 region has 16 residues. The full variable domain, completed using reference TRBV7-2 and TRBJ2-1, is GAGVSQSPSNKVTEKGKDVELRCDPISGHTALYWYRQSLGQGLEFLIYFQGNSAPDKSGLPSDRFSAERTGGSVSTLTIQRTQQEDSAVYLCASSFNSAGPYNEQFFGPGTRLTVL.

The chain has TRBV7-8 and TRBJ2-1; D not resolved. The CDR3 length is 12 residues. Trimming pared 1 base from V and 9 bases from J, leaving 7 bases between. Per the germline V gene, CDR1 is SGHVS and CDR2 is FQNEAQ. The CDR3, as DNA: TGTGCCAGCAGCTTAGTAGGGATTGAGCAGTTCTTC. Translation gives CASSLVGIEQFF.

The V and J genes are TRBV5-1 and TRBJ2-7; 9 bases align to TRBD2. Per germline, CDR1 SGHRS and CDR2 YFSETQ. The V segment lost 2 bases and the J segment 2 bases; nucleotides outside the gene matches: 5. The CDR3 has 15 residues. The CDR3 protein is CASSFTGTSTYEQYF. The CDR3 coding sequence is TGCGCCAGCAGCTTTACCGGGACTAGCACCTACGAGCAGTACTTC. Full variable domain (missing parts from reference TRBV5-1 and TRBJ2-7): KAGVTQTPRYLIKTRGQQVTLSCSPISGHRSVSWYQQTPGQGLQFLFEYFSETQRNKGNFPGRFSGRQFSNSRSEMNVSTLELGDSALYLCASSFTGTSTYEQYFGPGTRLTVT.

This chain joins TRBV11-1 and TRBJ2-7, with 9 bases that match TRBD1. Germline CDR1 and CDR2: SGHAT and FQDESV (reference sequence). With 5 bases clipped from V and 6 bases from J, the junction kept 8 bases outside the gene matches. CDR3 length: 14 amino acids. Here the CDR3 DNA reads TGTGCCAGCAGCCCCGGGACAGGGTCGACCGAGCAGTACTTC. Its protein is CASSPGTGSTEQYF.

The chain links TRBV10-3 to TRBJ1-6, with no clear D. The CDR3 loop spans 13 amino acids. Per the germline V gene, CDR1 is ENHRY and CDR2 is SYGVKD. Trimming left V 7 bases short and J 8 bases short, with 12 bases between. The CDR3 bases are TGTGCCATCACAAGGGCGGACGATTCACCCCTCCACTTT. Residues: CAITRADDSPLHF.

This chain connects TRBV6-6 to TRBJ2-1; 11 positions match TRBD2. There are 15 residues in the CDR3. Germline assignment: CDR1 MNHNY and CDR2 SVGAGI (reference sequence). V shed 6 bases and J 5 bases; nucleotides not matched to a gene: 6. CDR3 DNA: TGTGCCAGCAGGGCGGGGACTAGCGGTAACAATGAGCAGTTCTTC. Protein sequence: CASRAGTSGNNEQFF.

This clone was observed once. The chain is built from TRBV5-1 and TRBJ2-1, with D tentatively TRBD1 (6 bases). Looked up from germline, CDR1 is SGHRS and CDR2 is YFSETQ. V was clipped by 2 bases and J by 2 bases, with 11 bases between them. CDR3 length: 15 amino acids. The CDR3 coding sequence is TGCGCCAGCAGCTTAAGCGCAGGGGCCTACAATGAGCAGTTCTTC. This codes for CASSLSAGAYNEQFF.

This chain joins TRBV29-1 and TRBJ2-5; 15 bases match TRBD2. V trimming: 7 bases; J trimming: 4 bases; junction bases outside the gene matches: 4. CDR1 SQVTM and CDR2 ANQGSEA come from the germline V gene. This CDR3 is 14 amino acids long. The DNA of the CDR3 is TGCAGCGGCTGGACTAGCGGGAGGGGAGAGACCCAGTACTTC. This translates into CSGWTSGRGETQYF.

CDR3 sequence reads: CASSPRAGLGAGANVLTF. The CDR3 bases are TGTGCCAGCAGCCCTAGAGCGGGCCTAGGGGCTGGGGCCAACGTCCTGACTTTC. The rearrangement joins TRBV7-8 to TRBJ2-6; tentative D call: TRBD2 (6 bases). V dropped 5 bases and J dropped 2 bases, with 19 bases sitting between them. This CDR3 contains 18 residues. The germline gives CDR1 SGHVS, CDR2 FQNEAQ.

The V and J genes are TRBV7-8 and TRBJ2-1; 9 nucleotides match TRBD1. V was pared by 5 bases and J by 7 bases, with 12 bases of the junction left unmatched. Germline V gene sequence: CDR1 SGHVS, CDR2 FQNEAQ. CDR3 length equals 16 residues. This CDR3 reads CASSPRKTGGRNEQFF. DNA for the CDR3: TGTGCCAGCAGCCCCCGGAAGACAGGGGGAAGGAATGAGCAGTTCTTC.

A remark on this clone: The junction departs from germline at one end; a sequencing error may be responsible. This chain links TRBV11-3 with TRBJ2-3; D perhaps matches TRBD2 (6 bases). Germline loops: CDR1 SGHNT, CDR2 YENEEA. The CDR3 runs to 14 residues. CDR3 sequence: CASSLDGSIDTQYF. The CDR3 region has the DNA TGTGCCAGCAGCTTAGACGGGAGCATAGATACGCAGTATTTT. Combining the CDR3 with reference TRBV11-3 and TRBJ2-3 gives the whole variable domain EAGVVQSPRYKIIEKKQPVAFWCNPISGHNTLYWYLQNLGQGPELLIRYENEEAVDDSQLPKDRFSAERLKGVDSTLKIQPAELGDSAVYLCASSLDGSIDTQYFGPGTRLTVL.

The chain has TRBV6-6 and TRBJ2-7; D remains unclear. Germline CDR1 reads MNHNY; CDR2 reads SVGAGI (reference sequence). The ends were cut back, 0 bases at V and 5 bases at J, with 8 bases in the middle. The CDR3 is made up of 13 amino acids. CDR3 in amino acids: CASSYSSIHEQYF. CDR3 in DNA: TGTGCCAGCAGTTACTCGTCCATACACGAGCAGTACTTC.

The rearrangement uses TRBV18 and TRBJ2-5; the D gene is possibly TRBD1 (6 bases). Trimming took off 6 bases at V and 1 base at J, with 18 bases between the two ends. The CDR3 contains 16 residues. Looked up from germline, CDR1 is KGHSH and CDR2 is LQKENI. For the CDR3, the DNA is TGTGCCAGCTCGCTACGGACGGTGGGGGCCCAAGAGACCCAGTACTTC. It yields the protein CASSLRTVGAQETQYF.

The rearrangement uses TRBV20-1 and TRBJ2-7; D not certain. This CDR3 comprises 10 residues. Trimming left V 6 bases short and J 4 bases short, with 7 bases between. The germline V gene has CDR1 DFQATT and CDR2 SNEGSKA (reference sequence). CDR3 nucleotides: TGCAGTGCCAGCCGTTACGAGCAGTACTTC. Its protein product is CSASRYEQYF.

V is TRBV6-8 and J is TRBJ2-7; a possible D gene is TRBD1 (6 bases). CDR1 and CDR2 (germline): MNHGY, SAAAGT. The CDR3 sequence is 16 residues long. Trimming left V 2 bases short and J 0 bases short, with 14 bases between. CDR3 protein: CASSYTTRDTSYEQYF. The CDR3, as DNA: TGTGCCAGCAGTTACACCACCCGGGACACCTCCTACGAGCAGTACTTC.

Concerning this clone: Other DNA sequences in this sample translate to the same CDR3. The rearrangement uses TRBV5-1 and TRBJ2-1; 10 nucleotides line up with TRBD2. CDR3 length: 15 amino acids. Germline lookup yields CDR1 SGHRS and CDR2 YFSETQ. J gave up 7 bases and V 2 bases, and 6 bases lay outside the gene matches. CDR3 loop: CASSFLAGESNEQFF. In DNA, the CDR3 is TGCGCCAGCAGCTTCCTAGCGGGAGAAAGTAATGAGCAGTTCTTC.

The chain has TRBV30 and TRBJ2-1; TRBD2 is a possible D gene (6 bases). The V end was cut by 3 bases, the J end by 6 bases, with 18 bases between. There are 15 residues in the CDR3. Germline V gene data show CDR1 as GTSNPN and CDR2 as SVGIG (reference sequence). CDR3 region: CAWSRGTFRANEQFF. The DNA of the CDR3 is TGTGCCTGGAGCCGGGGGACTTTCAGGGCCAATGAGCAGTTCTTC.

The rearrangement links TRBV5-1 to TRBJ1-5; a weak D match, TRBD1 (5 bases). With 4 bases removed from V and 0 bases from J, the gap between germline ends came to 17 bases. Per the germline V gene, CDR1 is SGHRS and CDR2 is YFSETQ. The length of the CDR3 is 17 residues. DNA for the CDR3: TGCGCCAGCAGCCCTGGGGGAGGGCAGAATAGCAATCAGCCCCAGCATTTT. Amino acid sequence: CASSPGGGQNSNQPQHF.

The chain recombines TRBV23-1 with TRBJ1-2; unclear D gene. TRBV23-1 is an ORF, with its function uncertain. The ends were cut back, 6 bases at V and 2 bases at J, with 22 bases in the middle. The CDR3 totals 17 residues. The CDR3, as DNA: TGCGCCAGCAGCCCCCAGGACCGTACGGCCTTAAACTATGGCTACACCTTC. It encodes CASSPQDRTALNYGYTF.

The chain couples TRBV7-8 to TRBJ1-2, with D perhaps TRBD1 (5 bases). The V end was cut by 1 base, the J end by 2 bases, with 5 bases between. The CDR3 is 13 amino acids. The V gene's germline CDR1 is SGHVS and CDR2 FQNEAQ. The CDR3 bases are TGTGCCAGCAGCTTAGGACAGAACTATGGCTACACCTTC. As protein: CASSLGQNYGYTF.

The rearrangement joins TRBV7-2 to TRBJ2-3; 11 nucleotides match TRBD2. Per germline, CDR1 SGHTA and CDR2 FQGNSA. The CDR3 sequence is 18 residues long. V was clipped by 0 bases and J by 3 bases; unmatched bases: 8. CDR3 nucleotide sequence: TGTGCCAGCAGCTTAGCACTATTTAGCGGGAGGGTAACAGATACGCAGTATTTT. Protein: CASSLALFSGRVTDTQYF.

The rearrangement uses TRBV30 and TRBJ1-2, with D possibly TRBD1 on 5 matching bases. Trimming took off 0 bases at V and 6 bases at J, with 11 bases between the two ends. This CDR3 is 13 amino acids long. Germline CDR1 is GTSNPN and CDR2 is SVGIG (reference sequence). The CDR3 sequence: CAWSVARVNGYTF. The CDR3 DNA reads as TGTGCCTGGAGTGTAGCCAGGGTAAATGGCTACACCTTC.

The chain links TRBV11-3 to TRBJ2-1; a possible D gene is TRBD2 (6 bases). CDR1 SGHNT and CDR2 YENEEA come from the germline V gene. Between the trimmed V and J ends, which lost 5 bases and 9 bases, there was a span of 20 bases. This CDR3 spans 15 amino acids. CDR3 nucleotide sequence: TGTGCCAGCAGCCCCTTGGGCGGGGCCTTGGGTGAGCAGTTCTTC. Translation: CASSPLGGALGEQFF. Based on the CDR3 plus reference TRBV11-3 and TRBJ2-1, the full variable domain is EAGVVQSPRYKIIEKKQPVAFWCNPISGHNTLYWYLQNLGQGPELLIRYENEEAVDDSQLPKDRFSAERLKGVDSTLKIQPAELGDSAVYLCASSPLGGALGEQFFGPGTRLTVL.

The chain recombines TRBV9 with TRBJ2-2; tentative D call: TRBD2 (5 bases). The germline V gene has CDR1 SGDLS and CDR2 YYNGEE. The CDR3 contains 16 residues. Trimming took off 0 bases at V and 1 base at J, with 10 bases between the two ends. CDR3 coding DNA: TGTGCCAGCAGCGTAGGGCGAGCGGAGAACACCGGGGAGCTGTTTTTT. Its translation is CASSVGRAENTGELFF. The full variable domain, rest sourced from reference TRBV9 and TRBJ2-2, is DSGVTQTPKHLITATGQRVTLRCSPRSGDLSVYWYQQSLDQGLQFLIQYYNGEERAKGNILERFSAQQFPDLHSELNLSSLELGDSALYFCASSVGRAENTGELFFGEGSRLTVL.

This clone was recorded only once. The CDR3 bases are TGCGCCAGCAGCTTGGCAGGGACTATCACCGGGGAGCTGTTTTTT. It translates to CASSLAGTITGELFF. This chain links TRBV5-1 with TRBJ2-2, with TRBD2 matching over 7 bases. The V segment lost 0 bases and the J segment 4 bases; nucleotides outside the gene matches: 3. Germline assignment: CDR1 SGHRS and CDR2 YFSETQ. CDR3 length equals 15 residues.